A selection of T cell receptor beta chains follows, all from one sample in a study of a mutant IDH1 vaccine in newly diagnosed glioma. Clones were sequenced by immunoSEQ multiplex PCR, and TCRdb holds only the in-frame ones, with some missing. The sample holds about 51,000 clones, more than 60% seen once. The material sequenced was PBMCs, taken from a glioma patient treated with radiotherapy, temozolomide or both. These receptors all stem from a woman in her forties with glioma. Each CDR3 is given with its conserved first and last residue. The order of the fields is J gene, V gene, clone size, D gene, CDR3 protein, CDR3 DNA. D genes are given only for firm matches. A row's size may be missing; if present it is once, few, many or a size class.

J gene: TRBJ1-5; V gene: TRBV5-1; clone size: few; D gene: -; CDR3 protein: CASSEGFSNQPQHF; CDR3 DNA: TGCGCCAGCAGCGAGGGATTTAGCAATCAGCCCCAGCATTTT
J gene: TRBJ1-1; V gene: TRBV2; clone size: few; D gene: -; CDR3 protein: CASSELAGMVTEAFF; CDR3 DNA: TGTGCCAGCAGTGAACTGGCAGGGATGGTCACTGAAGCTTTCTTT
J gene: TRBJ2-7; V gene: TRBV30; clone size: once; D gene: -; CDR3 protein: CASLFDGGYEQYF; CDR3 DNA: TGTGCCTCCCTTTTTGATGGGGGCTACGAGCAGTACTTC
J gene: TRBJ2-5; V gene: TRBV5-6; clone size: -; D gene: -; CDR3 protein: CASSSGETQYF; CDR3 DNA: TGTGCCAGCAGCTCCGGTGAGACCCAGTACTTC
J gene: TRBJ2-2; V gene: TRBV18; clone size: -; D gene: -; CDR3 protein: CASSPWKVGVTGELFF; CDR3 DNA: TGTGCCAGCTCACCATGGAAGGTGGGGGTCACCGGGGAGCTGTTTTTT
J gene: TRBJ1-2; V gene: TRBV5-5; clone size: -; D gene: -; CDR3 protein: CASSPLGHNYGYTF; CDR3 DNA: TGTGCCAGCAGCCCCCTTGGGCACAACTATGGCTACACCTTC
J gene: TRBJ1-2; V gene: TRBV6-6; clone size: -; D gene: TRBD1; CDR3 protein: CASKAQGEYGYTF; CDR3 DNA: TGTGCCAGCAAGGCACAGGGGGAATATGGCTACACCTTC
J gene: TRBJ2-7; V gene: TRBV5-6; clone size: -; D gene: -; CDR3 protein: CASSRYGSYEQYF; CDR3 DNA: TGTGCCAGCTCCCGCTACGGATCCTACGAGCAGTACTTC
J gene: TRBJ1-3; V gene: TRBV4-3; clone size: -; D gene: -; CDR3 protein: CASSFLMGPGSGNTIYF; CDR3 DNA: TGCGCCAGCAGCTTCCTCATGGGGCCCGGTTCTGGAAACACCATATATTTT
J gene: TRBJ2-5; V gene: TRBV6-1; clone size: -; D gene: TRBD2; CDR3 protein: CASRTSGGSQETQYF; CDR3 DNA: TGTGCCAGCAGGACTAGCGGGGGGTCCCAAGAGACCCAGTACTTC
J gene: TRBJ2-2; V gene: TRBV19; clone size: -; D gene: -; CDR3 protein: CASRWGGQVLAGELFF; CDR3 DNA: TGTGCCTCACGCTGGGGGGGCCAAGTTTTGGCCGGGGAGCTGTTTTTT
J gene: TRBJ1-1; V gene: TRBV29-1; clone size: few; D gene: -; CDR3 protein: CSVEMRREAFF; CDR3 DNA: TGCAGCGTTGAAATGAGGCGGGAAGCTTTCTTT
J gene: TRBJ2-5; V gene: TRBV6-1; clone size: -; D gene: TRBD1; CDR3 protein: CAILGQSQETQYF; CDR3 DNA: TGTGCCATACTGGGACAGAGTCAAGAGACCCAGTACTTC
J gene: TRBJ1-3; V gene: TRBV19; clone size: -; D gene: -; CDR3 protein: CASSSRGGVGRGNTIYF; CDR3 DNA: TGTGCCAGTTCCTCCCGTGGGGGGGTAGGGCGTGGAAACACCATATATTTT
J gene: TRBJ2-7; V gene: TRBV6-1; clone size: -; D gene: -; CDR3 protein: CASSEDQGYEQYF; CDR3 DNA: TGTGCCAGCAGTGAAGACCAGGGCTACGAGCAGTACTTC
J gene: TRBJ1-1; V gene: TRBV6-1; clone size: -; D gene: -; CDR3 protein: CASSEPPMGNTEAFF; CDR3 DNA: TGTGCCAGCAGTGAGCCGCCCATGGGAAACACTGAAGCTTTCTTT
J gene: TRBJ1-6; V gene: TRBV15; clone size: once; D gene: TRBD1; CDR3 protein: CATSLGQDNSPLHF; CDR3 DNA: TGTGCCACCAGCCTGGGACAGGATAATTCACCCCTCCACTTT
J gene: TRBJ2-1; V gene: TRBV29-1; clone size: -; D gene: -; CDR3 protein: CRVKSGVDEQFF; CDR3 DNA: TGCAGAGTGAAGTCAGGGGTGGATGAGCAGTTCTTC
J gene: TRBJ1-3; V gene: TRBV10-3; clone size: -; D gene: -; CDR3 protein: CAISEYGSGNTIYF; CDR3 DNA: TGTGCCATCAGTGAGTACGGGTCCGGAAACACCATATATTTT
J gene: TRBJ1-1; V gene: TRBV9; clone size: once; D gene: -; CDR3 protein: CASSVGSLGNTEAFF; CDR3 DNA: TGTGCCAGCAGCGTAGGGTCACTGGGGAACACTGAAGCTTTCTTT
J gene: TRBJ2-2; V gene: TRBV29-1; clone size: -; D gene: -; CDR3 protein: CSALQRGYTGELFF; CDR3 DNA: TGCAGCGCTCTCCAGAGGGGGTACACCGGGGAGCTGTTTTTT
J gene: TRBJ1-4; V gene: TRBV9; clone size: few; D gene: -; CDR3 protein: CASSVESGNEKLFF; CDR3 DNA: TGTGCCAGCAGCGTAGAATCAGGGAATGAAAAACTGTTTTTT
J gene: TRBJ1-3; V gene: TRBV30; clone size: -; D gene: -; CDR3 protein: CAWSVGSRSSGNTIYF; CDR3 DNA: TGTGCCTGGAGTGTAGGGTCGAGGAGCTCTGGAAACACCATATATTTT
J gene: TRBJ2-2; V gene: TRBV10-2; clone size: -; D gene: TRBD2; CDR3 protein: CASRLAGGFANTGELFF; CDR3 DNA: TGCGCCAGCAGGCTAGCGGGGGGCTTCGCGAACACCGGGGAGCTGTTTTTT
J gene: TRBJ2-5; V gene: TRBV29-1; clone size: few; D gene: TRBD2; CDR3 protein: CSVEGLAGGPGQTQYF; CDR3 DNA: TGCAGCGTTGAAGGACTAGCGGGGGGGCCGGGACAGACCCAGTACTTC
J gene: TRBJ2-3; V gene: TRBV29-1; clone size: -; D gene: -; CDR3 protein: CSAKTDTQYF; CDR3 DNA: TGCAGCGCCAAAACAGATACGCAGTATTTT
J gene: TRBJ2-5; V gene: TRBV2; clone size: -; D gene: -; CDR3 protein: CASTERWQQETQYF; CDR3 DNA: TGTGCCAGCACCGAGAGGTGGCAGCAAGAGACCCAGTACTTC
J gene: TRBJ2-1; V gene: TRBV11-2; clone size: -; D gene: -; CDR3 protein: CASSLDRGYNEQFF; CDR3 DNA: TGTGCCAGCAGCTTAGATCGAGGTTACAATGAGCAGTTCTTC
J gene: TRBJ2-3; V gene: TRBV4-3; clone size: once; D gene: -; CDR3 protein: CASSQDTGGTDTQYF; CDR3 DNA: TGCGCCAGCAGCCAAGATACGGGTGGCACAGATACGCAGTATTTT
J gene: TRBJ2-7; V gene: TRBV20-1; clone size: -; D gene: -; CDR3 protein: CSALSAGEQYF; CDR3 DNA: TGCAGTGCCCTCTCGGCGGGTGAGCAGTACTTC
J gene: TRBJ1-4; V gene: TRBV5-6; clone size: -; D gene: TRBD1; CDR3 protein: CASSQGRTGWGEKLFF; CDR3 DNA: TGTGCCAGCAGCCAGGGACGGACAGGCTGGGGGGAAAAACTGTTTTTT
J gene: TRBJ2-7; V gene: TRBV5-6; clone size: once; D gene: TRBD1; CDR3 protein: CASSQNRDRRHYEQYF; CDR3 DNA: TGTGCCAGCAGCCAAAATCGGGACAGGCGTCACTACGAGCAGTACTTC
J gene: TRBJ2-7; V gene: TRBV9; clone size: -; D gene: TRBD1; CDR3 protein: CASRGQGAEEQYF; CDR3 DNA: TGTGCCAGCAGAGGGCAGGGGGCGGAGGAGCAGTACTTC
J gene: TRBJ2-7; V gene: TRBV7-8; clone size: -; D gene: TRBD1; CDR3 protein: CASSGQTGGEQYF; CDR3 DNA: TGTGCCAGCAGCGGCCAGACAGGGGGTGAGCAGTACTTC
J gene: TRBJ1-6; V gene: TRBV5-8; clone size: -; D gene: -; CDR3 protein: CASSFFRLRGSPLHF; CDR3 DNA: TGTGCCAGCAGCTTTTTCCGCCTGAGGGGCTCACCCCTCCACTTT
J gene: TRBJ1-2; V gene: TRBV5-4; clone size: -; D gene: -; CDR3 protein: CASSPGLPRNYGYTF; CDR3 DNA: TGTGCCAGCAGCCCCGGGCTACCAAGAAACTATGGCTACACCTTC